Listed here are 8 T cell receptor beta chains from one sample, sequenced in a study of T cells after yellow fever vaccination. TCRdb ran MiXCR on the 5' RACE reads and lists one entry per CDR3 protein. This table has about 160,000 distinct CDR3 sequences, 6% to 7.5% appearing once. The source material was CD4+ T cells sorted from PBMCs, sampled about 5 days after the first yellow fever vaccination. These receptors were taken from a man aged 18 to 30 who received the YFV17D yellow fever vaccine.

This clonotype was counted many times. The chain couples TRBV4-3 to TRBJ2-4, with D possibly being TRBD1 (6 bases). Trimming took 2 bases from V and 2 from J, leaving 10 bases between them. Germline V lookup: CDR1 LGHNA, CDR2 YSLEER. CDR3 length: 15 residues. CDR3 coding DNA: TGCGCCAGCAGCCAACTCACAGGGTCCAAAAACATTCAGTACTTC. Protein: CASSQLTGSKNIQYF.

This sequence joins TRBV7-3 and TRBJ2-7; D assignment may be TRBD1 or TRBD2 (5 bases each). With 7 bases removed from V and 1 base from J, the gap between germline ends came to 11 bases. This CDR3 is built from 13 residues. Germline lookup yields CDR1 SGHTA and CDR2 FQGTGA. CDR3 amino acids: CASTRGGSYEQYF. CDR3 sequence (DNA): TGTGCCAGCACCCGTGGGGGTTCCTACGAGCAGTACTTC.

This clonotype was observed a handful of times. The rearrangement joins TRBV2 to TRBJ2-3; the D gene is possibly TRBD2 (6 bases). Germline V CDR1 and CDR2: SNHLY, FYNNEI. CDR3 length: 12 amino acids. Between the trimmed V and J ends, which lost 4 bases and 6 bases, there was a span of 8 bases. For the CDR3, the DNA is TGTGCCAGCAGTGCCAGCGGGGATACGCAGTATTTT. It encodes CASSASGDTQYF.

This clonotype was seen many times. This chain uses TRBV6-2 or TRBV6-3 with TRBJ2-1, with TRBD2 matching 8 bases. CDR3 size: 12 residues. The V gene's germline CDR1 is MNHEY and CDR2 SVGEGT. Trimming removed 2 bases from V and 16 bases from J; junction bases left unmatched: 7. The CDR3 loop reads CASSYPGLGIFF. For the CDR3, the DNA is TGTGCCAGCAGTTACCCGGGACTAGGAATTTTCTTC.

The rearrangement joins TRBV6-2 or TRBV6-3 to TRBJ2-7, with D tentatively TRBD1 (6 bases). The CDR3 extends over 12 amino acids. The V gene lost 7 bases and the J gene lost 9 bases, with 16 bases spanning the gap. Germline assignment: CDR1 MNHEY and CDR2 SVGEGT. This CDR3 reads CASISVGTTQYF. CDR3 DNA: TGTGCCAGCATCTCAGTCGGGACAACGCAGTACTTC.

The V gene is TRBV12-5, the J gene TRBJ1-4, with 7 bases identical to TRBD1. V dropped 6 bases and J dropped 8; count of bases not matched to a gene: 15. CDR1 is LGHNT and CDR2 is FRNRAP in the germline V gene. The CDR3 spans 16 residues. The CDR3 nucleotides are TGTGCTAGTGGCGCTACAGGGGCGGGTGTGATAGAAAAACTGTTTTTT. It encodes CASGATGAGVIEKLFF. Together with reference TRBV12-5 and TRBJ1-4, the CDR3 gives the full variable domain: DARVTQTPRHKVTEMGQEVTMRCQPILGHNTVFWYRQTMMQGLELLAYFRNRAPLDDSGMPKDRFSAEMPDATLATLKIQPSEPRDSAVYFCASGATGAGVIEKLFFGSGTQLSVL.

To note about this clonotype: A junction end diverges from the germline sequence, so it may reflect a read error. The V call is TRBV15, the J call TRBJ1-1; no clear D. Germline values: CDR1 LNHNV, CDR2 YYDKDF (reference sequence). The CDR3 is 13 residues long. The CDR3 is CATSRDFEYLTIF. CDR3 coding DNA: TGTGCCACCAGCAGAGATTTTGAGTACCTCACGATCTTT.

This clonotype was recorded at least ten times. This chain links TRBV7-9 with TRBJ2-2; perhaps TRBD2 as D (5 bases). This CDR3 is built from 15 residues. V was trimmed by 5 bases and J by 7 bases, leaving 17 bases between them. CDR1 SEHNR and CDR2 FQNEAQ come from the germline V gene (reference sequence). CDR3 in amino acids: CASSPSSLAGGELFF. In nucleotides, the CDR3 is TGTGCCAGCAGCCCTAGCTCCCTAGCCGGCGGGGAGCTGTTTTTT.